This TCR beta chain was captured by sequencing in a study of cytotoxic CD8 clonotypes in ibrutinib-treated CLL. Study-wide background: Samples showed on average about 240,000 productive templates and 80,000 to 100,000 productive rearrangements.

Germline CDR1 reads MDHEN; CDR2 reads SYDVKM. The CDR3 contains 16 residues. J was trimmed by 1 base and V by 4 bases; bases with no gene match: 6. A few counts support this clone. The repertoire was sequenced with immunoSEQ multiplex PCR; TCRdb's copy has only in-frame clones and lacks some. The sample contains tens of thousands of clones, approximately 90% of which appear only once. This TCR came from a human donor with chronic lymphocytic leukemia. The chain recombines TRBV28 with TRBJ2-3; 9 bases are shared with TRBD2. Sequences were derived from PBMCs, sampled after 12 months of ibrutinib treatment. The CDR3 spells CASSSREREGTDTQYF. The CDR3 bases are TGTGCCAGCAGTTCCCGAGAGCGGGAGGGCACAGATACGCAGTATTTT.